This T cell receptor (beta chain) came from a study of PD-L1 blockade in urothelial cancer. Study at large: Atezolizumab (1,200 mg intravenously every 3 weeks) began in about 2014 for patients.

Germline values: CDR1 SGHVS, CDR2 FQNEAQ. This CDR3 spans 12 amino acids. V was clipped by 5 bases and J by 5 bases, with 7 bases between them. Clones were read by immunoSEQ multiplex PCR, and TCRdb kept only the in-frame ones, dropping some. The repertoire holds roughly 100,000 clones, with approximately 85% as singletons. The gene calls are TRBV7-8 and TRBJ2-1; D unclear. The TCR comes from a man between 50 and 59 years old with urothelial cancer. Sequenced material: PBMCs, taken around atezolizumab (anti-PD-L1) treatment. The chain's CDR3 is CASSLSNNEQFF. The CDR3 DNA reads TGTGCCAGCAGCCTCTCTAACAATGAGCAGTTCTTC.